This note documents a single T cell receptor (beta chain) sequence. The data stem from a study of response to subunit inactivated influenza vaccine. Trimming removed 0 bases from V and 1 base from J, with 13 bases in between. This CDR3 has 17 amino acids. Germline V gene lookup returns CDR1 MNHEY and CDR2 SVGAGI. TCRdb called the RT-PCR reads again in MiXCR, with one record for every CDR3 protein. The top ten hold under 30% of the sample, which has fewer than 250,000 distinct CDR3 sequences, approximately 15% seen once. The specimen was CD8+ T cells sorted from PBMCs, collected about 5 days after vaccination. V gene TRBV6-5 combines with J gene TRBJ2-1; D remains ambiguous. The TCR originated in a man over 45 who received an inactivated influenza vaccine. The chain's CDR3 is CASSYSVFRASYNEQFF. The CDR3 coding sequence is TGTGCCAGCAGTTACTCGGTTTTTAGGGCTTCCTACAATGAGCAGTTCTTC.